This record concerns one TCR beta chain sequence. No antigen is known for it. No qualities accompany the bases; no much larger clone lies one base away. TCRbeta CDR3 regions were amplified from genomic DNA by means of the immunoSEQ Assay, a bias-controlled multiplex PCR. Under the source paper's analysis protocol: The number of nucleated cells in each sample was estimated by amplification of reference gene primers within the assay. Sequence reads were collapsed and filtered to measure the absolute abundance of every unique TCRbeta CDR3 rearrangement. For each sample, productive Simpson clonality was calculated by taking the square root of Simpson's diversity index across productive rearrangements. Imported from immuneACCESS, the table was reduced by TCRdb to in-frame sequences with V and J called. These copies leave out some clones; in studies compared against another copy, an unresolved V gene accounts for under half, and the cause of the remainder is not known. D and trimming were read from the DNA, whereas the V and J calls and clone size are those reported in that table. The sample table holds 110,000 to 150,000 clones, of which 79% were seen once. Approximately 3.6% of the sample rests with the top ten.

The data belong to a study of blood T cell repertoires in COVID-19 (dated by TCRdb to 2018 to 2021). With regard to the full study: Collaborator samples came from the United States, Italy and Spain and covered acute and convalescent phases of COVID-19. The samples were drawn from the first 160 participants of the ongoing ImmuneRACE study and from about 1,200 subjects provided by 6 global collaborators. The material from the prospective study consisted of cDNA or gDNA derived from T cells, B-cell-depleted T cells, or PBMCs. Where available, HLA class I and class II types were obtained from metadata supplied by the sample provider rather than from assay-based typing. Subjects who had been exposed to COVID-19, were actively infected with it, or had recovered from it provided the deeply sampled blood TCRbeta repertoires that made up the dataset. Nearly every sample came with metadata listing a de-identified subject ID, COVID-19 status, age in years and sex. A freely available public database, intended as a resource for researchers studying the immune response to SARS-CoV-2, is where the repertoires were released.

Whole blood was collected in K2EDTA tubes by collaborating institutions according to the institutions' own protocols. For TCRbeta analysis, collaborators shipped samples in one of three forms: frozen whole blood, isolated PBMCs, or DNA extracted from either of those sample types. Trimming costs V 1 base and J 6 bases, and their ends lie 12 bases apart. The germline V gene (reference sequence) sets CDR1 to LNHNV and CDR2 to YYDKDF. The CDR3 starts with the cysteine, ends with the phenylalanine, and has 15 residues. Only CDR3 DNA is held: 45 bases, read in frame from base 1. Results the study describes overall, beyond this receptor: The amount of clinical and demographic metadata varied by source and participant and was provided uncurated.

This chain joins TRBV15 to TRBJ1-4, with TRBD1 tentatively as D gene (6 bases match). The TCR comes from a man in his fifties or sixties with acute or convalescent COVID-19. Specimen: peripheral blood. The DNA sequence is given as TGTGCCACCAGCAGAGCTCGGACAGTTGATGAAAAACTGTTTTTT. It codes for CATSRARTVDEKLFF.